This T cell receptor (beta chain) appears in the sequencing data of a study of T cell responses to AZD1222 COVID-19 vaccine. The method was immunoSEQ multiplex PCR; TCRdb's version includes in-frame clones alone and lacks a portion of them. The repertoire holds about 110,000 clones, with approximately 90% as singletons. CDR1 and CDR2 from the germline V gene are MDHEN and SYDVKM. This CDR3 spans 14 amino acids. V was trimmed by 7 bases and J by 3 bases, leaving 15 bases between them. This specimen consisted of peripheral blood, obtained on day 0 of AZD1222 vaccination. This receptor was taken from an adult in good health. J is TRBJ1-1 and V is TRBV28; D might be TRBD1 (6 bases). The chain's CDR3 is CASTTGSVDTEAFF. CDR3 in DNA: TGTGCCAGCACGACAGGTTCGGTGGACACTGAAGCTTTCTTT.